This T cell receptor beta chain was sequenced for a study of blood T cell repertoires in COVID-19. Study at large: Samples taken during acute and convalescent COVID-19 were collected in the United States, Italy and Spain. Sample material is recorded as cDNA or gDNA derived from T cells, B-cell-depleted T cells, or PBMCs.

Germline CDR1 SGHTA, CDR2 FQGNSA. V shed 5 bases, J shed 3 bases, and the junction held 14 bases outside the gene matches. The CDR3 has 18 residues. Per the authors' pipeline: Reference gene primer amplification yielded estimated nucleated cell counts. Clones were sequenced by immunoSEQ multiplex PCR, and TCRdb holds only the in-frame ones, with some missing. The DNA gave D and trimming, while V, J and clone size come from that table. The sample has under 60,000 clones, about 88% seen once; the top ten hold 3.5% to 5%. The gene calls are TRBV7-2 and TRBJ2-1; 9 bases line up with TRBD2. Sequencing was performed on peripheral blood. The receptor was isolated from a human donor in a cohort sampled during active COVID-19. Here the CDR3 DNA reads TGTGCCAGCAGCAGGCCTTCTGGACTAGCGATCTACTACAATGAGCAGTTCTTC. Amino acid sequence: CASSRPSGLAIYYNEQFF.